This passage covers 17 T cell receptor beta chains from one sample sequenced in a study of blood T cell repertoires in COVID-19. The table came from immunoSEQ multiplex PCR; TCRdb's copy has only in-frame clones and leaves some out. The data contain over 110,000 clones, under 90% of them singletons. The sample comprised PBMCs or T cells enriched from blood (not recorded which). Receptor source: a man over 45 in a cohort exposed to, infected with or recovered from COVID-19 (not recorded which).

This rearrangement joins TRBV10-1 to TRBJ2-7; weak D call: TRBD1 (5 bases). The CDR3 spans 15 residues. Per the germline V gene, CDR1 is WNHNN and CDR2 is SYGVQD (reference sequence). Trimming took 0 bases from V and 6 from J, leaving 15 bases between them. CDR3 nucleotides: TGCGCCAGCAGTGAGTCGAAGGCAGGGTCAGGCGAGCAGTACTTC. Protein sequence: CASSESKAGSGEQYF.

The chain employs TRBV25-1 and TRBJ1-1; weak D call: TRBD1 (5 bases). The CDR3 loop spans 14 amino acids. V was pared by 5 bases and J by 4 bases, with 14 bases between. Per germline, CDR1 MGHDK and CDR2 SYGVNS. The chain's CDR3 is CASSLHGRGTEAFF. CDR3 coding DNA: TGTGCCAGCAGTCTCCATGGGAGGGGCACTGAAGCTTTCTTT.

The V call is TRBV27, the J call TRBJ1-6; D unclear. Deletions cut 0 bases from V and 6 bases from J, with 9 bases between. The length of the CDR3 is 15 residues. Germline loops: CDR1 MNHEY, CDR2 SMNVEV (reference sequence). The CDR3 nucleotides are TGTGCCAGCAGTTTATCCCCGGGAATTAATTCACCCCTCCACTTT. As protein: CASSLSPGINSPLHF.

The genes are TRBV30 and TRBJ2-3, with D perhaps matching TRBD2 (7 bases). CDR3 length equals 15 residues. Germline V gives CDR1 GTSNPN, CDR2 SVGIG (reference sequence). Trimming took off 2 bases at V and 5 bases at J, with 17 bases between the two ends. DNA for the CDR3: TGTGCCTGGAGTAATCGCGGGGGCCCGGGAGATACGCAGTATTTT. This gives the protein CAWSNRGGPGDTQYF.

The chain has TRBV5-1 and TRBJ1-6; possible D gene TRBD1, 5 bases. Trimming pared 0 bases from V and 7 bases from J, leaving 8 bases between. The length of the CDR3 is 14 residues. Looked up from germline, CDR1 is SGHRS and CDR2 is YFSETQ. The CDR3 bases are TGCGCCAGCAGCTTGGAGGCAGGGAATTCACCCCTCCACTTT. It yields the protein CASSLEAGNSPLHF.

Written as DNA, the CDR3 is TGTGCCATCAGCTCCGAGCCAGCGGGAGCAGGAAATGAGCAGTTCTTC. Residues: CAISSEPAGAGNEQFF. This chain links TRBV10-3 with TRBJ2-1; 8 bases are shared with TRBD2. CDR1 and CDR2 from the germline V gene are ENHRY and SYGVKD. The CDR3 contains 16 residues. Trimming removed 6 bases from V and 7 bases from J; junction bases left unmatched: 14.

This chain links TRBV14 with TRBJ1-6; TRBD1 might be the D (6 bases). Germline CDR1 SGHDN, CDR2 FVKESK. The CDR3 covers 14 residues. Trimming took off 5 bases at V and 9 bases at J, with 14 bases between the two ends. As DNA, the CDR3 is TGTGCCAGCAGCGACCGGGGGGCCGTTTCACCCCTCCACTTT. Protein product: CASSDRGAVSPLHF.

This clone was counted only a few times. The CDR3 here is CASSFSASGGGGSVYEQYF. In nucleotides, the CDR3 is TGCGCCAGCAGCTTCTCAGCTAGCGGGGGAGGAGGGTCCGTGTACGAGCAGTACTTC. The chain is built from TRBV5-1 and TRBJ2-7; 10 bases map to TRBD2. Germline CDR1 reads SGHRS; CDR2 reads YFSETQ. The CDR3 runs to 19 residues. V dropped 2 bases and J dropped 4; count of bases not matched to a gene: 18.

The chain couples TRBV6-6 to TRBJ2-3; a possible D gene is TRBD2 (6 bases). Looked up from germline, CDR1 is MNHNY and CDR2 is SVGAGI (reference sequence). This CDR3 has 14 residues. Trimming removed 5 bases at V and 1 base at J, with 10 bases between. In DNA, the CDR3 is TGTGCCAGCAGTGCACCTAGCGGCACAGATACGCAGTATTTT. It translates to CASSAPSGTDTQYF.

This chain links TRBV27 with TRBJ2-5; TRBD2 matches 11 bases. Germline V CDR1 and CDR2: MNHEY, SMNVEV (reference sequence). The junction had 3 bases not matched to a gene; V was cut back by 3 bases and J by 3 bases. The CDR3 has 15 residues. CDR3 coding DNA: TGTGCCAGCAGTTTCCTTAGCGGGGGGGAAGAGACCCAGTACTTC. The encoded protein is CASSFLSGGEETQYF.

The chain has TRBV5-1 and TRBJ1-2; 8 nucleotides agree with TRBD1. With 2 bases clipped from V and 4 bases from J, the junction kept 7 bases outside the gene matches. This CDR3 contains 15 residues. The germline gives CDR1 SGHRS, CDR2 YFSETQ. In DNA, the CDR3 is TGCGCCAGCAGCTTTGCTTCCGGGACAGGCTATGGCTACACCTTC. Translating it yields CASSFASGTGYGYTF.

The rearrangement uses TRBV9 and TRBJ2-1; D is unresolved. CDR3 length: 15 residues. Trimming took 3 bases from V and 0 from J, leaving 10 bases between them. Germline values: CDR1 SGDLS, CDR2 YYNGEE. This CDR3 is CASSAFTSSYNEQFF. CDR3 DNA: TGTGCCAGCAGCGCATTTACGAGCTCCTACAATGAGCAGTTCTTC.

V usage is TRBV5-1 and J usage is TRBJ1-6; the match to TRBD1 covers 9 bases. V shed 0 bases and J 7 bases; nucleotides not matched to a gene: 2. CDR1 SGHRS and CDR2 YFSETQ come from the germline V gene. The CDR3 has 15 amino acids. CDR3 in amino acids: CASSLAGQGNSPLHF. The CDR3 nucleotides are TGCGCCAGCAGCTTGGCGGGACAGGGCAATTCACCCCTCCACTTT.

The rearrangement uses TRBV27 and TRBJ2-7, with 10 bases fitting TRBD1. The V gene end was trimmed by 5 bases and the J gene end by 3 bases; junction bases not matched to a gene: 7. Germline CDR1 MNHEY, CDR2 SMNVEV (reference sequence). The CDR3 totals 15 residues. The CDR3 DNA is TGTGCCAGCAGTCCTGGGACAGGGGCGTACTACGAGCAGTACTTC. This sequence encodes CASSPGTGAYYEQYF.

V is TRBV24-1 and J is TRBJ2-1; 11 bases line up with TRBD1. J gave up 7 bases and V 2 bases, and 6 bases lay outside the gene matches. Germline-derived CDR1 and CDR2 are KGHDR and SFDVKD. The CDR3 loop spans 16 amino acids. CDR3 DNA: TGTGCCACCAGTGATTCGAGGACAGGGGGCAAAAATGAGCAGTTCTTC. As protein: CATSDSRTGGKNEQFF.

The chain is built from TRBV21-1 and TRBJ2-7; the table assigns TRBD1, which was not confirmed against the DNA. TRBV21-1 is a known pseudogene. The CDR3 spans 11 residues. The DNA of the CDR3 is TGTGCCAGCTGCAGGGGCCTCGAGCAGTACTTC. As protein: CASCRGLEQYF.

In its sample, this clone was seen a few times. Within the sample, other DNA sequences also encode this same CDR3. CDR3 residues: CASSIGASYEQYF. CDR3 bases: TGTGCCAGTAGTATAGGCGCGTCCTACGAGCAGTACTTC. The chain uses TRBV19 and TRBJ2-7; D remains unclear. The ends were cut back, 1 base at V and 1 base at J, with 5 bases in the middle. Per germline, CDR1 LNHDA and CDR2 SQIVND (reference sequence). The CDR3 length is 13 residues.